These T cell receptor beta chains were read from a single sample in a study of cytomegalovirus exposure and HLA in healthy donors. Repertoires were generated with immunoSEQ multiplex PCR, while TCRdb's copy carries only in-frame clones and drops some. The sample gives 130,000 to 150,000 clones, 78% of which show up once; about 2.2% is in the top ten. What was sequenced was PBMCs. These receptors were taken from a woman younger than 30 in good health and CMV-seropositive. Both conserved end residues are part of each CDR3. A D gene is named only where the DNA matches it firmly. Clone size is shown for a subset of rows, as once, few, many or a class of expanded clone.

TRBV7-9,.,TRBJ2-1,few,CASSFDTEYNEQFF,TGTGCCAGCAGCTTCGACACCGAATACAATGAGCAGTTCTTC
TRBV7-8,TRBD2,TRBJ2-3,.,CASSVSSGGRTDTQYF,TGTGCCAGCAGCGTATCTAGCGGGGGTCGCACAGATACGCAGTATTTT
TRBV18,TRBD1,TRBJ1-2,few,CASYSDRGDYGYTF,TGTGCCAGCTATTCAGACAGGGGGGACTATGGCTACACCTTC
TRBV6-6,.,TRBJ1-5,.,CASSRGGSSDQPQHF,TGTGCCAGCAGCCGAGGCGGGTCAAGCGATCAGCCCCAGCATTTT
TRBV5-5,TRBD1,TRBJ1-4,.,CASNLLWPGQNEKLFF,TGTGCCAGCAACCTCCTGTGGCCGGGACAGAATGAAAAACTGTTTTTT
TRBV4-1,TRBD2,TRBJ2-3,.,CASSQDGTSGGLDTQYF,TGCGCCAGCAGCCAAGACGGCACTAGCGGGGGGCTAGATACGCAGTATTTT
TRBV18,.,TRBJ2-3,.,CASSPQGGGTDTQYF,TGTGCCAGCTCACCTCAAGGGGGGGGCACAGATACGCAGTATTTT
TRBV7-2,TRBD1,TRBJ1-4,.,CASSLANRGQRLFF,TGTGCCAGCAGCTTAGCGAACAGGGGGCAGCGGCTGTTTTTT
TRBV6-5,.,TRBJ1-4,once,CASHAGGNEKLFF,TGTGCCAGCCATGCCGGGGGGAATGAAAAACTGTTTTTT
TRBV6-4,.,TRBJ1-6,.,CASSVQGWDSPLHF,TGTGCCAGCAGTGTCCAGGGTTGGGATTCACCCCTCCACTTT
TRBV5-1,TRBD2,TRBJ2-1,.,CASSLAGAYNEQFF,TGCGCCAGCAGCTTAGCGGGGGCTTACAATGAGCAGTTCTTC
TRBV6-6,TRBD1,TRBJ2-4,.,CASKDRANIQYF,TGTGCCAGCAAAGACAGGGCAAACATTCAGTACTTC
TRBV7-6,TRBD1,TRBJ1-6,.,CASSVSQGAGSPLHF,TGTGCCAGCAGCGTGAGCCAGGGGGCAGGTTCACCCCTCCACTTT
TRBV6-5,TRBD1,TRBJ2-1,.,CASSYSQGFYNEQFF,TGTGCCAGCAGTTACTCACAGGGGTTCTACAATGAGCAGTTCTTC
TRBV18,TRBD2,TRBJ2-5,.,CASSDLAGLQETQYF,TGTGCCAGCTCGGACCTAGCGGGGCTCCAAGAGACCCAGTACTTC
TRBV6-5,TRBD1,TRBJ1-2,.,CASRPATDRRGYTF,TGTGCCAGCAGACCAGCCACGGACAGGAGAGGCTACACCTTC
TRBV6-5,.,TRBJ1-1,few,CASSYGPGWGNTEAFF,TGTGCCAGCAGTTACGGGCCAGGGTGGGGGAACACTGAAGCTTTCTTT
TRBV19,.,TRBJ2-5,.,CASSTRGADQETQYF,TGTGCCAGTAGTACCCGAGGTGCGGACCAAGAGACCCAGTACTTC
TRBV6-6,.,TRBJ1-5,.,CASSYSGRGQPQHF,TGTGCCAGCAGTTACTCGGGTAGGGGTCAGCCCCAGCATTTT
TRBV6-1,.,TRBJ1-2,few,CASSGIAGVYGYTF,TGTGCCAGCAGTGGGATTGCAGGGGTCTATGGCTACACCTTC
TRBV7-6,.,TRBJ1-3,.,CASSGLTSGNTIYF,TGTGCCAGCAGCGGACTTACTTCTGGAAACACCATATATTTT
TRBV25-1,.,TRBJ2-3,few,CASRVERTDTQYF,TGTGCCAGCAGGGTCGAGAGGACAGATACGCAGTATTTT